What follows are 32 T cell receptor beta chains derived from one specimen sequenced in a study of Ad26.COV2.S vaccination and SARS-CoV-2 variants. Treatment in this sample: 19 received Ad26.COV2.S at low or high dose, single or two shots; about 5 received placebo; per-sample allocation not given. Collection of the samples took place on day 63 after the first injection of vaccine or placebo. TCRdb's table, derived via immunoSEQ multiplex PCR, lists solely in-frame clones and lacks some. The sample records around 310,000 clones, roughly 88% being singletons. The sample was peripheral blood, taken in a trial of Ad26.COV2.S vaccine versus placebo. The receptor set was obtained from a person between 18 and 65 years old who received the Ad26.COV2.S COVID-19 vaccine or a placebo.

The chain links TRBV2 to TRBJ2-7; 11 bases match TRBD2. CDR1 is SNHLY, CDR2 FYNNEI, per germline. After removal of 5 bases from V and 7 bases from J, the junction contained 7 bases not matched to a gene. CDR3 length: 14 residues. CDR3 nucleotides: TGTGCCAGCAGTCTGCTAGCGGGAGGAGGTGAGCAGTACGTC. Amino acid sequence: CASSLLAGGGEQYV.

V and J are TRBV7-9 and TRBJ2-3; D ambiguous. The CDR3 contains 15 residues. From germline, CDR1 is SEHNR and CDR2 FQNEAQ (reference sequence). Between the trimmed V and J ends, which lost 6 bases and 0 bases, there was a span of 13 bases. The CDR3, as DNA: TGTGCCAGCAGTCCCCATCCACCTAGCACAGATACGCAGTATTTT. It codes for CASSPHPPSTDTQYF. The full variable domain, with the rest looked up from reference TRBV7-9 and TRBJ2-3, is DTGVSQNPRHKITKRGQNVTFRCDPISEHNRLYWYRQTLGQGPEFLTYFQNEAQLEKSRLLSDRFSAERPKGSFSTLEIQRTEQGDSAMYLCASSPHPPSTDTQYFGPGTRLTVL.

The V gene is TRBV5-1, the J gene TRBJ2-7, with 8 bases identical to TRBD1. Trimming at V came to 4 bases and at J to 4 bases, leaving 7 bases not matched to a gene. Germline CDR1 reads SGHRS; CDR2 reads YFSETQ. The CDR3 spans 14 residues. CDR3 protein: CASSETGDLYEQYF. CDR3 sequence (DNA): TGCGCCAGCAGCGAGACAGGGGATCTTTACGAGCAGTACTTC.

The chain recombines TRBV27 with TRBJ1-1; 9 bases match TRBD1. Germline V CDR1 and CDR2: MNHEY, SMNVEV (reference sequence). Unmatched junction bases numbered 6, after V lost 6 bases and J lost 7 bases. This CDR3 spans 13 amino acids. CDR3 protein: CASRRSGQGEAFF. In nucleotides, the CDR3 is TGTGCCAGCAGGCGGTCGGGACAGGGTGAAGCTTTCTTT.

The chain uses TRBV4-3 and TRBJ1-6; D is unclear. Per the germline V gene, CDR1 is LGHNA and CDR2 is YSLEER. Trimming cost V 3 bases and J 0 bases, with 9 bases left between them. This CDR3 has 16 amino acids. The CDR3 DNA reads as TGCGCCAGCAGCCAGACTTCAAGCTCCTATAATTCACCCCTCCACTTT. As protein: CASSQTSSSYNSPLHF.

Here the CDR3 reads CASSPGTSGILTSTDTQYF. The CDR3 coding sequence is TGTGCCAGCAGCCCAGGGACTAGCGGAATCTTAACTAGCACAGATACGCAGTATTTT. The chain joins TRBV7-8 to TRBJ2-3; 11 positions agree with TRBD2. The V and J ends lost 5 bases and 0 bases, in that order; junction bases with no gene match: 13. Germline lookup yields CDR1 SGHVS and CDR2 FQNEAQ. This CDR3 is 19 amino acids long. The full variable domain, rest sourced from reference TRBV7-8 and TRBJ2-3, is GAGVSQSPRYKVAKRGQDVALRCDPISGHVSLFWYQQALGQGPEFLTYFQNEAQLDKSGLPSDRFFAERPEGSVSTLKIQRTQQEDSAVYLCASSPGTSGILTSTDTQYFGPGTRLTVL.

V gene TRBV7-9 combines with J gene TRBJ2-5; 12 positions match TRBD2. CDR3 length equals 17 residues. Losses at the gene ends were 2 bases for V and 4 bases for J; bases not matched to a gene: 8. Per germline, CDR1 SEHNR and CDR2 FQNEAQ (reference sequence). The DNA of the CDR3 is TGTGCCAGCAGCTTACCGGCTAGCGGGAGGGCGGGAGAGACCCAGTACTTC. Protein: CASSLPASGRAGETQYF. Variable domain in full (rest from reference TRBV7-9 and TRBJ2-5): DTGVSQNPRHKITKRGQNVTFRCDPISEHNRLYWYRQTLGQGPEFLTYFQNEAQLEKSRLLSDRFSAERPKGSFSTLEIQRTEQGDSAMYLCASSLPASGRAGETQYFGPGTRLLVL.

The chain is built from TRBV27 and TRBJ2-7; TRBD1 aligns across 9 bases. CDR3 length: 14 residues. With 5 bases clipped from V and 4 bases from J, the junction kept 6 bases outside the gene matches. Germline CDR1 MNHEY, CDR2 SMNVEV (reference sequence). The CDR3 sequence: CASSAGTGTYEQYV. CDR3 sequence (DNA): TGTGCCAGCAGTGCCGGGACAGGGACTTACGAGCAGTACGTC.

CDR3 sequence (DNA): TGTGCCAGTAGTATTTTGACGGGACAGGGGCACACTGAAGCTTTCTTT. The encoded protein is CASSILTGQGHTEAFF. The chain joins TRBV19 to TRBJ1-1; 10 nucleotides line up with TRBD1. Germline V gene sequence: CDR1 LNHDA, CDR2 SQIVND (reference sequence). With V trimmed by 3 bases and J by 3 bases, 7 bases remained unmatched. The length of the CDR3 is 16 residues.

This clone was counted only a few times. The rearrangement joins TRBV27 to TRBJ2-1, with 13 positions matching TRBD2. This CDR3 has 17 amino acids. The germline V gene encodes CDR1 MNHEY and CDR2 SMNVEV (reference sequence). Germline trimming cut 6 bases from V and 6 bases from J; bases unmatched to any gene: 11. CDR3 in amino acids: CASSRTSGSRVGNEQFF. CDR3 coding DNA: TGTGCCAGCAGCAGGACTAGCGGGAGTCGGGTCGGCAATGAGCAGTTCTTC.

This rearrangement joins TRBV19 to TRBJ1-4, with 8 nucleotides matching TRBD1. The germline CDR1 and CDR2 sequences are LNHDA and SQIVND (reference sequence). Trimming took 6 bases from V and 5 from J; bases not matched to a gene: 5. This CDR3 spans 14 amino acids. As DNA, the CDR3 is TGTGCCAGTAGGAAGGACAGGGTGAATGAAAAACTGTTTTTT. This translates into CASRKDRVNEKLFF.

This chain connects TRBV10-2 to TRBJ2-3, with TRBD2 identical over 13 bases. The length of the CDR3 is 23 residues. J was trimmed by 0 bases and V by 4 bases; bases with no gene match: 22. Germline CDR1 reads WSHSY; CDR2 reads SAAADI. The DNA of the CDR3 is TGCGCCAGCAGTGCCCTAACCCCTCTACTAGCGGGAGGGCATAAGAGTAGCACAGATACGCAGTATTTT. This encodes CASSALTPLLAGGHKSSTDTQYF.

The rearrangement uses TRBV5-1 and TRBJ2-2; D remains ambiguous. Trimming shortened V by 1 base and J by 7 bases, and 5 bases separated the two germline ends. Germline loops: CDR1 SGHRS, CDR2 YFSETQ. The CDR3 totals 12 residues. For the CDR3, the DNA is TGCGCCAGCAGCTTGAGGAGCGGGGAGCTGTTTTTT. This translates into CASSLRSGELFF.

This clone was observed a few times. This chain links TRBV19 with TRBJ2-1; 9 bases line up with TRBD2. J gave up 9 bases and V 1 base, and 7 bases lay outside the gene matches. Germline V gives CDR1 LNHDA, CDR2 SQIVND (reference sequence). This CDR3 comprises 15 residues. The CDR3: CASSIGSGGLSEQFF. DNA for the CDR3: TGTGCCAGTAGTATAGGTAGCGGGGGATTAAGTGAGCAGTTCTTC. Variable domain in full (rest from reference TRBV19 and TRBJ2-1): DGGITQSPKYLFRKEGQNVTLSCEQNLNHDAMYWYRQDPGQGLRLIYYSQIVNDFQKGDIAEGYSVSREKKESFPLTVTSAQKNPTAFYLCASSIGSGGLSEQFFGPGTRLTVL.

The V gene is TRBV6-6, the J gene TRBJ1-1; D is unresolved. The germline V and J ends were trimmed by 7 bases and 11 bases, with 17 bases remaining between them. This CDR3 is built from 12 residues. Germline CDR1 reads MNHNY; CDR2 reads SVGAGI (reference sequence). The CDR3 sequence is CASMIAGEDAFF. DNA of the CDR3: TGTGCCAGCATGATTGCAGGAGAGGACGCTTTCTTT.

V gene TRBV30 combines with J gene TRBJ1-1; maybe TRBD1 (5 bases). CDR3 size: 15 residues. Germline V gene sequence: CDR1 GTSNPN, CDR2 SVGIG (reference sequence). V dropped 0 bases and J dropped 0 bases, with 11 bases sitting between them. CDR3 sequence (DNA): TGTGCCTGGAGTGTAGGGGTAGCCATGAACACTGAAGCTTTCTTT. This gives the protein CAWSVGVAMNTEAFF.

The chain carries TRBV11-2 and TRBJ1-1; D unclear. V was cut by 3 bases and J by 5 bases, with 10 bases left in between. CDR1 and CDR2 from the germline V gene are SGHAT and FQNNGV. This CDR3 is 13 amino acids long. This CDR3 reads CASSFGPGTEAFF. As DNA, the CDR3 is TGTGCCAGCAGCTTTGGACCGGGGACTGAAGCTTTCTTT.

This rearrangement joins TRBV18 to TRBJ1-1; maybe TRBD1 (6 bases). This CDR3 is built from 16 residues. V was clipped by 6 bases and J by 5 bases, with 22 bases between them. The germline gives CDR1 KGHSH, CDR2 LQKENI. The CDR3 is CASSHTGSTVDTEAFF. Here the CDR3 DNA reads TGTGCCAGCTCCCACACAGGGTCCACAGTAGATACTGAAGCTTTCTTT.

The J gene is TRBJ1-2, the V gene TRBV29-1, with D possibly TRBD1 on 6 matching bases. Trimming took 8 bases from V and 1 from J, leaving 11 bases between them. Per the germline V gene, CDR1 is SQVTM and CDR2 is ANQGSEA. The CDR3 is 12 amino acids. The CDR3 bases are TGCAGCTACAGGGAAATTAACTATGGCTACACCTTC. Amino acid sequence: CSYREINYGYTF.

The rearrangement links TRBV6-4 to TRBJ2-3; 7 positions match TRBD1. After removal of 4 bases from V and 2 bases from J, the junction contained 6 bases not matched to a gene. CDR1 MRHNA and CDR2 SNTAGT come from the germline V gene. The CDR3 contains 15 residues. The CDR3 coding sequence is TGTGCCAGCAGTGTCGGTGGGACAGACACAGATACGCAGTATTTT. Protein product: CASSVGGTDTDTQYF.

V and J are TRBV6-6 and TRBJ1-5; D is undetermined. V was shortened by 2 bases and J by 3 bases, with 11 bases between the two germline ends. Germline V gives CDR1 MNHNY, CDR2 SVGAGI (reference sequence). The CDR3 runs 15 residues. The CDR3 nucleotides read TGTGCCAGCAGTTACCGTCCGGAGGTCAATCAGCCCCAGCATTTT. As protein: CASSYRPEVNQPQHF.

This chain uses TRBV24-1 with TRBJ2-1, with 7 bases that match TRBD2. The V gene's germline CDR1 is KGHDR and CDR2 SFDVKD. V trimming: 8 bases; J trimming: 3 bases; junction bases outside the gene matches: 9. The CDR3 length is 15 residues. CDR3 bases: TGTGCCACCACCCTTCGGAGCGGGGTCTACAATGAGCAGTTCTTC. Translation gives CATTLRSGVYNEQFF.

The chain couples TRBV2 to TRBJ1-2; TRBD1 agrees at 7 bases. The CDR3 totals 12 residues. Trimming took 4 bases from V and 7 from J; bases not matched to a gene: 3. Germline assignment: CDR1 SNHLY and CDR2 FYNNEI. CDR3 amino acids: CASSVQGVGYTF. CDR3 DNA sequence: TGTGCCAGCAGTGTTCAGGGGGTTGGCTACACCTTC.

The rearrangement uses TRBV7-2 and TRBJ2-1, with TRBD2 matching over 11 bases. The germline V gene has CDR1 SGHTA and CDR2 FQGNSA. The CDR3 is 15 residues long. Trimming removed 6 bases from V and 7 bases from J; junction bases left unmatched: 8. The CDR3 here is CASRKELAGENEQFF. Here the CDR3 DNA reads TGTGCCAGCAGAAAGGAACTAGCGGGAGAAAATGAGCAGTTCTTC.

CDR3 nucleotide sequence: TGTGCCAGCAGCCAAATCAATGAGCAGTTCTTC. Its protein is CASSQINEQFF. This rearrangement joins TRBV3-1 (or the pseudogene TRBV3-2) to TRBJ2-1; D is uncertain. The CDR3 loop spans 11 amino acids. Trimming stripped 2 bases from V and 6 bases from J, with 2 bases between. The V gene's germline CDR1 is LGHDT and CDR2 YNNKEL (reference sequence).

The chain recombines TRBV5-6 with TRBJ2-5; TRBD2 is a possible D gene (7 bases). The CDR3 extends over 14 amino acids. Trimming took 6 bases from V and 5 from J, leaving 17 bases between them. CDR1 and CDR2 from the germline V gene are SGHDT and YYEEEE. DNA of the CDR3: TGTGCCAGCAACCCTCTGGGGGGGCCCGAGACCCAGTACTTC. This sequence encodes CASNPLGGPETQYF.

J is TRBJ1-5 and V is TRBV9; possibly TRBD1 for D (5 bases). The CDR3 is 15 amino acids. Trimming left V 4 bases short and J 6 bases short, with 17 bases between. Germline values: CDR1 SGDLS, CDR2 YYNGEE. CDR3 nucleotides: TGTGCCAGCAGCATATCCACGGGGGTCGGTCAGCCCCAGCATTTT. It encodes CASSISTGVGQPQHF. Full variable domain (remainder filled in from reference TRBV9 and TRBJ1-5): DSGVTQTPKHLITATGQRVTLRCSPRSGDLSVYWYQQSLDQGLQFLIQYYNGEERAKGNILERFSAQQFPDLHSELNLSSLELGDSALYFCASSISTGVGQPQHFGDGTRLSIL.

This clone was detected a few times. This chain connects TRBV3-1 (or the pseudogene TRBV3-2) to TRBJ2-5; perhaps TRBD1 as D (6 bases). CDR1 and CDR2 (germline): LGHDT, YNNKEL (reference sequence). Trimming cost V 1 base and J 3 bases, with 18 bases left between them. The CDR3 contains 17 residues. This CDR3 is CASSQGWAGESEETQYF. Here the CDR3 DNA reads TGTGCCAGCAGCCAAGGATGGGCAGGGGAGAGTGAAGAGACCCAGTACTTC.

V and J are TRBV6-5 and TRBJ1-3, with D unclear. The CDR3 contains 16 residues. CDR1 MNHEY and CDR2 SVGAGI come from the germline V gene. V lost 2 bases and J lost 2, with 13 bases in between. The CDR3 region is CASSYRPPGTGNTIYF. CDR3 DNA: TGTGCCAGCAGTTACCGACCTCCCGGAACTGGAAACACCATATATTTT.

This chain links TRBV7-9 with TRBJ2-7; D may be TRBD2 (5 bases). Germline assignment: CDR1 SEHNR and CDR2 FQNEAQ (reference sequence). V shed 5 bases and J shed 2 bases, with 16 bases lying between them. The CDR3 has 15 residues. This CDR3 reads CASSANGGSTYEQYF. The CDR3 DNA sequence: TGTGCCAGCAGCGCCAATGGCGGGTCTACCTACGAGCAGTACTTC.

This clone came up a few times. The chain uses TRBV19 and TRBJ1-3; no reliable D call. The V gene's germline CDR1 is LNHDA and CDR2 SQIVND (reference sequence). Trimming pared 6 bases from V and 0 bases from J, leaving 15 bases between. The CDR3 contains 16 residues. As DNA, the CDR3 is TGTGCCAGTAGAACCTTGAGTACTCACTCTGGAAACACCATATATTTT. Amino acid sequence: CASRTLSTHSGNTIYF.

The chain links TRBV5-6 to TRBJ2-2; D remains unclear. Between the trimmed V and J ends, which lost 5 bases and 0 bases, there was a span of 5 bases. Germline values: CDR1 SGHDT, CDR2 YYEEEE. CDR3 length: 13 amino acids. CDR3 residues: CASSATNTGELFF. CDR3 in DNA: TGTGCCAGCAGTGCTACGAACACCGGGGAGCTGTTTTTT.